These 7 T cell receptor beta chains share one sample of origin, sequenced in a study of T-cell reconstitution after alpha-beta-depleted transplantation in children. The TCRbeta library was prepared with unique molecular identifiers. TCRdb fed the PCR reads into MiXCR, producing one record per CDR3 protein. The sample holds around 270,000 distinct CDR3 sequences, about a tenth seen once. Sequences were derived from PBMCs, sampled before TCRalphabeta/CD19-depleted stem cell transplant. These receptors came from a boy under three years old with acute myeloid leukemia, due to receive a stem cell transplant.

This clonotype was counted at least ten times. This chain links TRBV6-1 with TRBJ2-7; D gene ambiguous. The CDR3 contains 13 residues. The V end lost 7 bases, the J end lost 2 bases, and 12 bases lay between the germline ends. CDR1 is MNHNS, CDR2 SASEGT, per germline. The CDR3 protein is CASTDFFPYEQYF. CDR3 coding DNA: TGTGCCAGCACCGACTTTTTTCCCTACGAGCAGTACTTC.

This clonotype showed up many times. The rearrangement links TRBV3-1 to TRBJ2-1; 8 bases are shared with TRBD1. The CDR3 spans 14 residues. The germline CDR1 and CDR2 sequences are LGHDT and YNNKEL (reference sequence). Trimming removed 1 base from V and 5 bases from J; junction bases left unmatched: 1. The CDR3 DNA sequence: TGTGCCAGCAGCCAAGGACAGGGGCACAATGAGCAGTTCTTC. Translation gives CASSQGQGHNEQFF.

Many counts were recorded for this clonotype. The chain carries TRBV10-3 and TRBJ2-1, with a tentative D call TRBD2 (7 bases). The CDR3 is 16 residues long. Between the trimmed V and J ends, which lost 3 bases and 4 bases, there was a span of 16 bases. Germline V lookup: CDR1 ENHRY, CDR2 SYGVKD. CDR3 protein: CAISDKAGAPYNEQFF. The CDR3 region has the DNA TGTGCCATCAGTGATAAGGCGGGGGCCCCGTACAATGAGCAGTTCTTC.

For this clonotype: A clone one base away is much larger, so this may be a read error. The J gene is TRBJ2-1, the V gene TRBV7-3; D uncertain. The CDR3 extends over 13 amino acids. Trimming pared 2 bases from V and 8 bases from J, leaving 10 bases between. Germline values: CDR1 SGHTA, CDR2 FQGTGA. This chain's CDR3 is CASSLGPTHEQFF. The DNA of the CDR3 is TGTGCCAGCAGCTTAGGGCCGACCCATGAGCAGTTCTTC.

This clonotype was recorded many times. The chain carries TRBV11-2 and TRBJ2-1; tentative D call: TRBD1 (7 bases). Trimming pared 0 bases from V and 4 bases from J, leaving 13 bases between. CDR3 length: 16 amino acids. Germline V gives CDR1 SGHAT, CDR2 FQNNGV. CDR3 coding DNA: TGTGCCAGCAGCTTAGAAAGGCAGGGGGGATACAATGAGCAGTTCTTC. Translating it yields CASSLERQGGYNEQFF.

This clonotype has ten or more counts. The chain couples TRBV5-1 to TRBJ2-1; 8 nucleotides match TRBD2. The J segment lost 6 bases and the V segment lost 0 bases, leaving 5 bases of the junction unmatched. Looked up from germline, CDR1 is SGHRS and CDR2 is YFSETQ. The CDR3 runs 15 residues. DNA for the CDR3: TGCGCCAGCAGCTTGGCCGGGGGGGCTGTCAATGAGCAGTTCTTC. It codes for CASSLAGGAVNEQFF. Filled out from reference TRBV5-1 and TRBJ2-1, the complete variable domain reads KAGVTQTPRYLIKTRGQQVTLSCSPISGHRSVSWYQQTPGQGLQFLFEYFSETQRNKGNFPGRFSGRQFSNSRSEMNVSTLELGDSALYLCASSLAGGAVNEQFFGPGTRLTVL.

The table lists this clonotype with a few counts. This chain uses TRBV15 with TRBJ2-7, with TRBD1 identical over 8 bases. CDR1 is LNHNV and CDR2 is YYDKDF in the germline V gene (reference sequence). The J segment lost 3 bases and the V segment lost 3 bases, leaving 7 bases of the junction unmatched. This CDR3 is built from 15 residues. The CDR3 bases are TGTGCCACCAGCAGGATGACAGGGGACCTCTACGAGCAGTACTTC. Amino acids: CATSRMTGDLYEQYF.